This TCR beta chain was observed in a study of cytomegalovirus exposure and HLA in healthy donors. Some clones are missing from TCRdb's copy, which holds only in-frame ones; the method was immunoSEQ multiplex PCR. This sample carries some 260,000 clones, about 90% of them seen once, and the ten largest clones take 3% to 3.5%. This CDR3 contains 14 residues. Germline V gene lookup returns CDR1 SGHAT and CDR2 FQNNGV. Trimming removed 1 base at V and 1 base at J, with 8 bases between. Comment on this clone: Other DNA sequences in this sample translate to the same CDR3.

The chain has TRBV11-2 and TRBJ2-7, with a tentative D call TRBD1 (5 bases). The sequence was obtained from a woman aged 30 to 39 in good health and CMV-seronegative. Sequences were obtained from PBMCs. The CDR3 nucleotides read TGTGCCAGCAGCTTAGGCGCAGGGTCCTACGAGCAGTACTTC. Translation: CASSLGAGSYEQYF. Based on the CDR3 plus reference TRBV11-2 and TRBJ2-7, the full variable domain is EAGVAQSPRYKIIEKRQSVAFWCNPISGHATLYWYQQILGQGPKLLIQFQNNGVVDDSQLPKDRFSAERLKGVDSTLKIQPAKLEDSAVYLCASSLGAGSYEQYFGPGTRLTVT.